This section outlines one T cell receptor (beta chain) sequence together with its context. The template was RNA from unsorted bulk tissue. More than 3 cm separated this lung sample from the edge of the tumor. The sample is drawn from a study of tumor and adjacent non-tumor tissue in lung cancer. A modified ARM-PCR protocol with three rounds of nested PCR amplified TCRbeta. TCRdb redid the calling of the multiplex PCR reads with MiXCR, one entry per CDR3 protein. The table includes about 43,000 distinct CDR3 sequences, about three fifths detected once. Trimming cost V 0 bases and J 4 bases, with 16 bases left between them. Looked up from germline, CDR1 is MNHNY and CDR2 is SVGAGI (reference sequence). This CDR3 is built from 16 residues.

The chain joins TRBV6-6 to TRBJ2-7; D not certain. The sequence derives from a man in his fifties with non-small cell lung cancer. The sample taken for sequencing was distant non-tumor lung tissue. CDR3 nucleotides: TGTGCCAGCAGTTACTCGAAGGAGAAACAATCATACGAGCAGTACTTC. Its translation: CASSYSKEKQSYEQYF.